This TCR beta chain came from a study of HIV-infected patients and healthy controls. This clonotype was recorded many times. V lost 3 bases and J lost 1, with 7 bases in between. The length of the CDR3 is 14 residues. The germline V gene encodes CDR1 LNHDA and CDR2 SQIVND (reference sequence). TCRdb redid the calling of the 5' RACE reads with MiXCR, one entry per CDR3 protein. The sample lists 60,000 to 70,000 distinct CDR3 sequences; about 19% were seen once. This TCR came from a human donor in good health. The sequencing sample was made of CD4+ T cells from blood. The chain carries TRBV19 and TRBJ1-5; D is undetermined. CDR3 coding DNA: TGTGCCAGTAGTATGGCCCCAAGCAATCAGCCCCAGCATTTT. Protein sequence: CASSMAPSNQPQHF.